One sample yielded the 6 T cell receptor beta chains listed below, sequenced in a study of blood T cell repertoires in COVID-19 (dated by TCRdb to 2018 to 2020). Preparation of the library involved the immunoSEQ multiplex PCR assay. Sourced from immuneACCESS, this table was stored by TCRdb with only in-frame sequences that have V and J called. A share of the clones is absent; for the studies checked, an unresolved V gene accounts for under half, and the remainder has no known explanation. A total of 70,000 to 90,000 clones appear in this sample, around 90% of them only once. About 7.1% of the sample belongs to the ten largest clones. Sequenced sample: peripheral blood. The receptors derive from a human donor in a cohort sampled during active COVID-19.

This chain uses TRBV2 with TRBJ1-6; no definite D call. The CDR3 is 15 amino acids. V was clipped by 2 bases and J by 10 bases, with 15 bases between them. Germline lookup yields CDR1 SNHLY and CDR2 FYNNEI. The CDR3 spells CASSESRGEKSPLHF. The CDR3 region has the DNA TGTGCCAGCAGTGAATCGCGGGGTGAGAAGTCACCCCTCCACTTT.

The chain recombines TRBV6-5 with TRBJ1-5, with TRBD1 matching over 9 bases. The CDR3 consists of 15 residues. Germline trimming cut 7 bases from V and 4 bases from J; bases unmatched to any gene: 8. Looked up from germline, CDR1 is MNHEY and CDR2 is SVGAGI. CDR3 loop: CASNTGQGTNQPQHF. As DNA, the CDR3 is TGTGCCAGCAACACCGGACAGGGGACGAATCAGCCCCAGCATTTT.

This chain links TRBV6-5 with TRBJ2-1, with 7 bases fitting TRBD1. Germline V gene data show CDR1 as MNHEY and CDR2 as SVGAGI. The CDR3 sequence is 15 residues long. Trimming removed 8 bases from V and 3 bases from J; junction bases left unmatched: 10. CDR3 residues: CASGTSDRFYNEQFF. The CDR3, as DNA: TGTGCCAGCGGGACGTCGGACAGGTTCTACAATGAGCAGTTCTTC.

The chain combines TRBV6-6 with TRBJ2-7; D call uncertain. From germline, CDR1 is MNHNY and CDR2 SVGAGI (reference sequence). The length of the CDR3 is 12 residues. Trimming pared 5 bases from V and 0 bases from J, leaving 5 bases between. For the CDR3, the DNA is TGTGCCAGCAGTGATAGCTCCTACGAGCAGTACTTC. This gives the protein CASSDSSYEQYF.

The V call is TRBV6-4, the J call TRBJ2-1, with TRBD2 matching 8 bases. Per the germline V gene, CDR1 is MRHNA and CDR2 is SNTAGT. The CDR3 is 16 residues long. V lost 7 bases to trimming and J lost 3 bases; unmatched junction nucleotides: 11. The CDR3 region is CASIRVGGAVYNEQFF. CDR3 nucleotides: TGTGCCAGCATCCGGGTCGGGGGGGCCGTCTACAATGAGCAGTTCTTC.

This clone has only one observation. CDR3: CASRHSGTSPGTQYF. In nucleotides, the CDR3 is TGTGCCAGCAGACATAGCGGAACCTCGCCAGGTACGCAGTATTTT. This sequence joins TRBV21-1 and TRBJ2-3; TRBD2 is taken as the D call from the table, unchecked against the DNA. TRBV21-1 is a pseudogene. CDR3 length: 15 residues.